The 2 T cell receptor beta chains below come from one sample, sequenced in a study of blood T cell repertoires in COVID-19. TCRdb keeps only in-frame clones here, not all; method: immunoSEQ multiplex PCR. The table lists 300,000 to 450,000 clones, 81% of them singletons. The sample was peripheral blood. The receptors come from a human donor with acute or convalescent COVID-19. The donor label of this sample is uncertain.

This clone came up once. The rearrangement uses TRBV6-5 and TRBJ2-7; no clear D. The CDR3 is 14 residues long. Germline values: CDR1 MNHEY, CDR2 SVGAGI. Trimming cost V 6 bases and J 0 bases, with 12 bases left between them. CDR3 sequence reads: CASSLAGVSYEQYF. CDR3 nucleotides: TGTGCCAGCAGCTTGGCAGGTGTCTCCTACGAGCAGTACTTC.

In DNA, the CDR3 is TGTGCCAGCTCGAGGGGGCTCAATTCACCCCTCCACTTT. It codes for CASSRGLNSPLHF. The chain couples TRBV28 to TRBJ1-6; 7 nucleotides line up with TRBD1. Germline loops: CDR1 MDHEN, CDR2 SYDVKM. V trimming: 8 bases; J trimming: 7 bases; junction bases outside the gene matches: 5. The CDR3 consists of 13 residues. Full variable domain (remainder filled in from reference TRBV28 and TRBJ1-6): DVKVTQSSRYLVKRTGEKVFLECVQDMDHENMFWYRQDPGLGLRLIYFSYDVKMKEKGDIPEGYSVSREKKERFSLILESASTNQTSMYLCASSRGLNSPLHFGNGTRLTVT.